This T cell receptor (beta chain) was recovered during a study of T-cell reconstitution after alpha-beta-depleted transplantation in children. This clonotype was detected only a few times. Preparation of the TCRbeta library used unique molecular identifiers. TCRdb ran MiXCR on the PCR reads and lists one entry per CDR3 protein. The sample has a few hundred thousand distinct CDR3 sequences; approximately 10% are singletons. Per germline, CDR1 SGHVS and CDR2 FNYEAQ. The trim removed 2 bases at V and 6 bases at J, leaving 9 bases unmatched. There are 16 residues in the CDR3. The V and J genes are TRBV7-6 and TRBJ2-3, with TRBD2 identical over 9 bases. Sequences were derived from PBMCs from the stem cell graft donor, sampled from the stem cell graft. The source is a human donor who donated a stem cell graft to a child with acute lymphoblastic leukemia. The CDR3 DNA reads as TGTGCCAGCAGCTTATCTCCAGCGGGGGGCCCCGATACGCAGTATTTT. As protein: CASSLSPAGGPDTQYF.